This TCR beta chain appears in the sequencing data of a study of cytomegalovirus exposure and HLA in healthy donors. This PCR relied on a set of 60 Vbeta primers and 13 Jbeta primers. Clones were read by immunoSEQ multiplex PCR, and TCRdb kept only the in-frame ones, dropping some. The data contain about 76,000 clones, 78% of them seen just once; the ten biggest clones take up approximately 8.9%. The study's findings and limits: Earlier analysis looked at TCR beta V segments, and most were productive about 87% or about 30% of the time. Reports indicate that TCR beta sequences accurately predicted the HLA-A and HLA-B alleles of most subjects.

Trimming cost V 6 bases and J 4 bases, with 10 bases left between them. Germline-derived CDR1 and CDR2 are MDHEN and SYDVKM. CDR3 length: 13 amino acids. In the case of this clone: Antigen unknown.

V gene TRBV28 combines with J gene TRBJ2-1, with D possibly TRBD1 on 5 matching bases. Sample: PBMCs. The sequence was obtained from a woman aged 40 to 50 in good health and CMV-seropositive. The CDR3 loop reads CASSPPGYNEQFF. DNA of the CDR3: TGTGCCAGCAGCCCCCCAGGGTACAATGAGCAGTTCTTC. Complete variable domain (other parts from reference TRBV28 and TRBJ2-1): DVKVTQSSRYLVKRTGEKVFLECVQDMDHENMFWYRQDPGLGLRLIYFSYDVKMKEKGDIPEGYSVSREKKERFSLILESASTNQTSMYLCASSPPGYNEQFFGPGTRLTVL.